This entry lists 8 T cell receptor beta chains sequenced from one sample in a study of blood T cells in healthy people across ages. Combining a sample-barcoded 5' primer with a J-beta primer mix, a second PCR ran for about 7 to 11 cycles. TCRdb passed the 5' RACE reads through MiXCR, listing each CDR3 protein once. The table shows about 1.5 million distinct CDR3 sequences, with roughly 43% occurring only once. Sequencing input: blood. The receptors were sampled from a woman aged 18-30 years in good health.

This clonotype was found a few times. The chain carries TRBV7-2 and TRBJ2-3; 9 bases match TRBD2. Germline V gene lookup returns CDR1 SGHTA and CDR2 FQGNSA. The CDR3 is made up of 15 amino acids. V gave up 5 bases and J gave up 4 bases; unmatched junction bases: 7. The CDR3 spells CASSRGGAFSDTQYF. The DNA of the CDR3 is TGTGCCAGCAGCCGCGGGGGGGCCTTTTCAGATACGCAGTATTTT. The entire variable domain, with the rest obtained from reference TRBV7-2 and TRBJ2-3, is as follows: GAGVSQSPSNKVTEKGKDVELRCDPISGHTALYWYRQSLGQGLEFLIYFQGNSAPDKSGLPSDRFSAERTGGSVSTLTIQRTQQEDSAVYLCASSRGGAFSDTQYFGPGTRLTVL.

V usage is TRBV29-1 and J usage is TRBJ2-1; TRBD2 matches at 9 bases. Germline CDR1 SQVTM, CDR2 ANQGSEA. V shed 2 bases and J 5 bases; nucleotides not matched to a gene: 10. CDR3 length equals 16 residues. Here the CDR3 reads CSVERIGTSRNNEQFF. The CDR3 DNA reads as TGCAGCGTTGAACGCATTGGGACTAGCAGGAACAATGAGCAGTTCTTC.

CDR3 nucleotides: TGTGCCAGCAGCACCGAGGTCGGGAGGATTGAAGCTTTCTTT. Amino acids: CASSTEVGRIEAFF. The genes are TRBV7-8 and TRBJ1-1; D gene ambiguous. V was cut by 5 bases and J by 7 bases, with 17 bases left in between. This CDR3 is built from 14 residues. From germline, CDR1 is SGHVS and CDR2 FQNEAQ.

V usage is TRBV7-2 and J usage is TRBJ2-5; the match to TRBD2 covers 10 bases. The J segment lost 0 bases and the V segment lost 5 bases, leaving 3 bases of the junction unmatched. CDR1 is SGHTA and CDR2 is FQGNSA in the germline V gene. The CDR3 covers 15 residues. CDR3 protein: CASSGTSAYQETQYF. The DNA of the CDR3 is TGTGCCAGCAGCGGGACTAGCGCGTACCAAGAGACCCAGTACTTC.

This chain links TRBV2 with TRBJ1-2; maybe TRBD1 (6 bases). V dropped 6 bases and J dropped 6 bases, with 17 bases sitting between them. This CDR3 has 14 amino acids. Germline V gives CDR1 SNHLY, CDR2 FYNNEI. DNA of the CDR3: TGTGCCAGCAGACATAACCAGGGGCGGGATGGCTACACCTTC. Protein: CASRHNQGRDGYTF.

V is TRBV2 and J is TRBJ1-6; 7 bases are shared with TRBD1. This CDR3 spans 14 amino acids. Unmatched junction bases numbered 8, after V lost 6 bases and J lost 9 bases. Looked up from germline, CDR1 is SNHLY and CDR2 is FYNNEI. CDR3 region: CASSTGVRSSPLHF. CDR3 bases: TGTGCCAGCAGCACAGGGGTGAGAAGTTCACCCCTCCACTTT.

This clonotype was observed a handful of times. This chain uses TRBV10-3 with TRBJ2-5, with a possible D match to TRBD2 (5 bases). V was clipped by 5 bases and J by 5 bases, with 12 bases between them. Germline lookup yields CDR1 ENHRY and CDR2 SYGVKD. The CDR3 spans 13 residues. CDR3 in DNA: TGTGCCATCAGTTCGGGGTTCGAGGAGACCCAGTACTTC. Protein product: CAISSGFEETQYF.

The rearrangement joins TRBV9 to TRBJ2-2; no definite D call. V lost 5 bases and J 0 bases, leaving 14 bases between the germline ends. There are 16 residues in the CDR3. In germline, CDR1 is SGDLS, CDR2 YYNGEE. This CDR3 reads CASSALGRSNTGELFF. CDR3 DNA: TGTGCCAGCAGTGCCCTGGGTAGATCGAACACCGGGGAGCTGTTTTTT.